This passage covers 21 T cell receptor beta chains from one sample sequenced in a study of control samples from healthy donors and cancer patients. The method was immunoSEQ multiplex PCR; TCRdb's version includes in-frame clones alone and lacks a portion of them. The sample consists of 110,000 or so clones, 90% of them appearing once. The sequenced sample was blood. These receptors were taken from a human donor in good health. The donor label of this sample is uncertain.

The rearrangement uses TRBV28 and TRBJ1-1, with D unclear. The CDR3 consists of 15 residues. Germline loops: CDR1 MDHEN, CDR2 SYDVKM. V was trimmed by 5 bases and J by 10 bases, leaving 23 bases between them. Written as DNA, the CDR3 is TGTGCCAGCAGTCCTGGACTGGCCGTCGTAAGAGGAGCTTTCTTT. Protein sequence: CASSPGLAVVRGAFF.

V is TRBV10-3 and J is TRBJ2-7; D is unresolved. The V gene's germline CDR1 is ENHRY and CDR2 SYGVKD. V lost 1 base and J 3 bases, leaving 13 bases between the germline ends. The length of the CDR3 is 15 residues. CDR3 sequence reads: CAISEWAGPHYEQYF. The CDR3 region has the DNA TGTGCCATCAGTGAGTGGGCAGGTCCCCACTACGAGCAGTACTTC.

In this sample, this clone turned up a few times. CDR3 nucleotide sequence: TGTGCCAGTAGTGTGGACAGGTCGCAGCCCCAGCATTTT. Translating it yields CASSVDRSQPQHF. The gene calls are TRBV19 and TRBJ1-5; TRBD1 agrees at 7 bases. Trimming at V came to 5 bases and at J to 7 bases, leaving 5 bases not matched to a gene. Germline V gene sequence: CDR1 LNHDA, CDR2 SQIVND (reference sequence). The length of the CDR3 is 13 residues.

CDR3 bases: TGTGCCACCAGTGATGGGACAGCGGATAACTATGGCTACACCTTC. Protein product: CATSDGTADNYGYTF. The V call is TRBV24-1, the J call TRBJ1-2, with 7 bases fitting TRBD1. Looked up from germline, CDR1 is KGHDR and CDR2 is SFDVKD. The CDR3 runs 15 residues. Trimming cost V 3 bases and J 1 base; bases outside gene matches: 4.

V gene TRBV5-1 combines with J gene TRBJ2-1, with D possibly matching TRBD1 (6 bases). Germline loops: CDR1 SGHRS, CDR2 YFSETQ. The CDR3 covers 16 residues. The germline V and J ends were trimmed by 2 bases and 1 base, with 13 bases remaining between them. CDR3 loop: CASSLIGTLSYNEQFF. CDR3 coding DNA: TGCGCCAGCAGCTTAATAGGGACACTGTCCTACAATGAGCAGTTCTTC.

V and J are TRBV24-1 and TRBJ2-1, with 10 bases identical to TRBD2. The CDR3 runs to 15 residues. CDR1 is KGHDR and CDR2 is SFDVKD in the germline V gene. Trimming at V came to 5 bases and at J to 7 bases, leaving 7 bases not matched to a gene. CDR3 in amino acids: CATSGAGGLGNEQFF. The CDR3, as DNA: TGTGCCACCAGTGGAGCGGGGGGGTTAGGGAATGAGCAGTTCTTC.

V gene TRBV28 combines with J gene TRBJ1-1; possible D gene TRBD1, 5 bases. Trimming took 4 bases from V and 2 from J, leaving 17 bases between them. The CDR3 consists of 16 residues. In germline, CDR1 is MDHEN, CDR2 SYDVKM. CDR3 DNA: TGTGCCAGCAGTTCGGGGGGGGTGCAGCCTAACACTGAAGCTTTCTTT. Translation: CASSSGGVQPNTEAFF.

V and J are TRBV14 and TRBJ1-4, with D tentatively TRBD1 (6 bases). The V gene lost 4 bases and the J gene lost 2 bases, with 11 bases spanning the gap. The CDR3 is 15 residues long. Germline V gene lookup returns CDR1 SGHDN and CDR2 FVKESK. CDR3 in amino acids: CASSLVRGTNEKLFF. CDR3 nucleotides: TGTGCCAGCAGCCTGGTCAGGGGCACTAATGAAAAACTGTTTTTT. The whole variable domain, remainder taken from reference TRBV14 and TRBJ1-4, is EAGVTQFPSHSVIEKGQTVTLRCDPISGHDNLYWYRRVMGKEIKFLLHFVKESKQDESGMPNNRFLAERTGGTYSTLKVQPAELEDSGVYFCASSLVRGTNEKLFFGSGTQLSVL.

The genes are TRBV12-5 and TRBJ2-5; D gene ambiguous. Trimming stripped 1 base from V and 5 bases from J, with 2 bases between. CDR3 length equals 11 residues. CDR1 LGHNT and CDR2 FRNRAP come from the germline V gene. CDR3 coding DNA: TGTGCTAGTGGTTTGGAGGAGACCCAGTACTTC. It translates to CASGLEETQYF.

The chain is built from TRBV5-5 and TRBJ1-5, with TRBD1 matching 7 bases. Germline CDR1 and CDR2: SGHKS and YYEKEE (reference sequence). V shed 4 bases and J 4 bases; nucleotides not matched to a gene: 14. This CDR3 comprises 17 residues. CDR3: CASSIYYRDSWNQPQHF. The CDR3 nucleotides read TGTGCCAGCAGCATATACTACCGGGACAGTTGGAATCAGCCCCAGCATTTT.

CDR3 DNA: TGTGCCAGCAGACTAGGGGGCACAGATACGCAGTATTTT. It translates to CASRLGGTDTQYF. The gene calls are TRBV12-3 or TRBV12-4 and TRBJ2-3, with D perhaps assigned TRBD1 or TRBD2 (5 bases each). Trimming cost V 6 bases and J 1 base, with 8 bases left between them. CDR3 length equals 13 residues.

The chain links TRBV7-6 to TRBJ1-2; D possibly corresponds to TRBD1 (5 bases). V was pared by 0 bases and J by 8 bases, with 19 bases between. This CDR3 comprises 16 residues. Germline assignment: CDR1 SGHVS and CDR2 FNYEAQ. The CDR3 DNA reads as TGTGCCAGCAGCTTAGCGCCTACCCCAGGGTTGGGCGGCTACACCTTC. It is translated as CASSLAPTPGLGGYTF.

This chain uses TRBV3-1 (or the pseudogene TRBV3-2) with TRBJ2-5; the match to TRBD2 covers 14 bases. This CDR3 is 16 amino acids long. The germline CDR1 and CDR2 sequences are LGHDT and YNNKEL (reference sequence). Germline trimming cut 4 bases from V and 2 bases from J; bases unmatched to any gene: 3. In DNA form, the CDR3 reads TGTGCCAGCAGCCTTAGGACTAGCGGGGGGCAAGAGACCCAGTACTTC. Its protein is CASSLRTSGGQETQYF.

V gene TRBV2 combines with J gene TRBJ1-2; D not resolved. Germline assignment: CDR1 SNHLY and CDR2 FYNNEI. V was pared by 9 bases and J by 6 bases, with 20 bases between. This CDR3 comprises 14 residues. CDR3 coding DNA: TGTGCCAGGGGGATCTCCGCGACGAATGATGGCTACACCTTC. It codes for CARGISATNDGYTF.

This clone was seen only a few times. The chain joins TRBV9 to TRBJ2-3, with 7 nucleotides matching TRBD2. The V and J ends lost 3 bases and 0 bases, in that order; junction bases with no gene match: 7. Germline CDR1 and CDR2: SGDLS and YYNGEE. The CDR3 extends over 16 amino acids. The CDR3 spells CASSGTAGSSTDTQYF. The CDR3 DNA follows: TGTGCCAGCAGCGGTACAGCGGGGAGCAGCACAGATACGCAGTATTTT.

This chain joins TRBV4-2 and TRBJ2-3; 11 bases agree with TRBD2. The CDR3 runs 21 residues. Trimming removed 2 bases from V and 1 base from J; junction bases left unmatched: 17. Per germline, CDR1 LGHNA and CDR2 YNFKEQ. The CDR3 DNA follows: TGTGCCAGCAGCCAAAGACCCCCCGCCAATCTAGCGGGGGGCCGCACAGATACGCAGTATTTT. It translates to CASSQRPPANLAGGRTDTQYF.

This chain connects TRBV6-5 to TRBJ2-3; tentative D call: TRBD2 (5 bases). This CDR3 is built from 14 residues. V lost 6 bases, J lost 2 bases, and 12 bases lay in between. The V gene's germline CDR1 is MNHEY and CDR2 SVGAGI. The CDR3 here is CASSLGLSTDTQYF. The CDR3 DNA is TGTGCCAGCAGCCTAGGACTTTCCACAGATACGCAGTATTTT.

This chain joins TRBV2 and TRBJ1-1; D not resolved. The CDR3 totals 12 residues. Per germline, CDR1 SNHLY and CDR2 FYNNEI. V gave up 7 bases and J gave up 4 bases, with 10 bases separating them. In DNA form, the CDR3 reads TGTGCCAGCAAACAGACAAGCACTGAAGCTTTCTTT. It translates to CASKQTSTEAFF.

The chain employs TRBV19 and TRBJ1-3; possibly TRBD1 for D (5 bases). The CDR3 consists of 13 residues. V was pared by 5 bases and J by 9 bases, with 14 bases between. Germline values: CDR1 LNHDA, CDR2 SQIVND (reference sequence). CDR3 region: CASSLDTLATIYF. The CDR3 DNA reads TGTGCCAGTAGTCTGGACACCCTGGCCACCATATATTTT.

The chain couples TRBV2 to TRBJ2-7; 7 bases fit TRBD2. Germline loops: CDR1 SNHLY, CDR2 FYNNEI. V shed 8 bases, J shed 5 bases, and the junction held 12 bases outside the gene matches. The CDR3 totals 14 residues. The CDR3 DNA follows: TGTGCCAGCCAAGGGGAGGGCGATGCCCACGAGCAGTACTTC. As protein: CASQGEGDAHEQYF.

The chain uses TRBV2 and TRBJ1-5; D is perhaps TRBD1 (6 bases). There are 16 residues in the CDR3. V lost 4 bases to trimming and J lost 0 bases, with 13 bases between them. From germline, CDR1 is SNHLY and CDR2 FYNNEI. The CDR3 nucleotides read TGTGCCAGCAGTGCCAACAGGGCGAATAGCAATCAGCCCCAGCATTTT. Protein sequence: CASSANRANSNQPQHF.